Given below is one T cell receptor (beta chain) in context. The source of the sample is a study of blood T cell repertoires in COVID-19. Study-level information: The United States, Italy and Spain supplied acute and convalescent COVID-19 samples. T cells, B-cell-depleted T cells, or PBMCs provided the cDNA or gDNA that served as material.

Study processing details: Nucleated cell number was recorded as an estimate derived from reference gene primer amplification. The repertoire was sequenced with immunoSEQ multiplex PCR; TCRdb's copy has only in-frame clones and lacks some. From that table come the V and J calls and clone size; the DNA was used to work out D and trimming. The table lists some 46,000 clones, more than 80% of them singletons. Material: peripheral blood. This sequence was found in a man aged 60 to 75 with acute or convalescent COVID-19.

The CDR3 protein is CASSPFGGQNYNEQFF. The CDR3, as DNA: TGTGCCAGCAGCCCCTTTGGGGGACAGAACTACAATGAGCAGTTCTTC. This sequence joins TRBV7-8 and TRBJ2-1, with TRBD1 matching over 7 bases. Trimming took 5 bases from V and 3 from J; bases not matched to a gene: 10. The CDR3 extends over 16 amino acids. Germline assignment: CDR1 SGHVS and CDR2 FQNEAQ.